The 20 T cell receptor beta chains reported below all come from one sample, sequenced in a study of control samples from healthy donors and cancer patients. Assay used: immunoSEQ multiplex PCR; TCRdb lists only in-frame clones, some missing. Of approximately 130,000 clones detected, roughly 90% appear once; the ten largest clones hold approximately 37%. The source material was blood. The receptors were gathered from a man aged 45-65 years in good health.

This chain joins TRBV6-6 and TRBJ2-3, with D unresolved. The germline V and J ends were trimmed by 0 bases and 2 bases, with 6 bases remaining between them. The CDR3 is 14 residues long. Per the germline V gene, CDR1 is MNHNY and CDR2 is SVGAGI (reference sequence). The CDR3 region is CASSYSPVTDTQYF. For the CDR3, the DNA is TGTGCCAGCAGTTACTCCCCTGTCACAGATACGCAGTATTTT.

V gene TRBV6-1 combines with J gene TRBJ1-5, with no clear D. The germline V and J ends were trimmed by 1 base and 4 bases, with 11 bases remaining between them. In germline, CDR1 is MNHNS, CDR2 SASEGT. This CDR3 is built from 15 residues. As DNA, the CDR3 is TGTGCCAGCAGTGAAGGGAAAGGGTTAAATCAGCCCCAGCATTTT. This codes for CASSEGKGLNQPQHF.

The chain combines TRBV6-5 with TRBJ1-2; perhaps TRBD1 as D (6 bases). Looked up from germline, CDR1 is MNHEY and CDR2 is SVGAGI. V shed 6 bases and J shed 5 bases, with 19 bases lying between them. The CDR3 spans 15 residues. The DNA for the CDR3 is TGTGCCAGCAGCGTTGACCGGGGGGGCGGGTATGGCTACACCTTC. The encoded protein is CASSVDRGGGYGYTF.

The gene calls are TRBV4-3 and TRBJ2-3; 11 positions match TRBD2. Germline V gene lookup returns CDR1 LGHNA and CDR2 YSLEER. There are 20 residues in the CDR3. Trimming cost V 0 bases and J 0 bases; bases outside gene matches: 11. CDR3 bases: TGCGCCAGCAGCCAAGATCAGGCGCTAGCGGGGGGCCCTAGCACAGATACGCAGTATTTT. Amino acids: CASSQDQALAGGPSTDTQYF.

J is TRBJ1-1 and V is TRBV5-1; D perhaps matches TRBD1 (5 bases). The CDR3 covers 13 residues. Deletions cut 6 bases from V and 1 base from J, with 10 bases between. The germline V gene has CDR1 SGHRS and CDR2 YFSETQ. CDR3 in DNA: TGCGCCAGCATCGGACAAACGAACACTGAAGCTTTCTTT. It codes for CASIGQTNTEAFF.

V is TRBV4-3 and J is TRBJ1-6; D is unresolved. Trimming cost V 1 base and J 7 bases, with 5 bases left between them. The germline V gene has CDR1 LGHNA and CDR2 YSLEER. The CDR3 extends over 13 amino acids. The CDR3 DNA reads TGCGCCAGCAGCCAAGGGAGGAATTCACCCCTCCACTTT. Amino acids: CASSQGRNSPLHF.

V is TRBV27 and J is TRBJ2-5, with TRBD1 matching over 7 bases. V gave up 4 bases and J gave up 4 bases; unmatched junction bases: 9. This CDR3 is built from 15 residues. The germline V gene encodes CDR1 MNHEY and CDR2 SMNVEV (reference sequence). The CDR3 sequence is CASSWQGDVGETQYF. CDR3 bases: TGTGCCAGCAGTTGGCAGGGGGACGTCGGAGAGACCCAGTACTTC.

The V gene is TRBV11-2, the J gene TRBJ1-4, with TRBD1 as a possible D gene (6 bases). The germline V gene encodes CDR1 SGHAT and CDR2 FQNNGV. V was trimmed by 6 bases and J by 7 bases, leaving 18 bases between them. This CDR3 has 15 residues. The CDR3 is CASRTIGGIGEKLFF. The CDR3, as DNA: TGTGCCAGCAGGACCATCGGGGGCATCGGTGAAAAACTGTTTTTT.

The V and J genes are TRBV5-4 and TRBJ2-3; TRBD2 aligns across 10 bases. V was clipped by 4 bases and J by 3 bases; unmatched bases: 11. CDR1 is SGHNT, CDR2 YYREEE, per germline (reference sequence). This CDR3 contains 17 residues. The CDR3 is CASSPGTKRGGTDTQYF. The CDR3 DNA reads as TGTGCCAGCAGCCCCGGTACTAAGCGGGGGGGGACAGATACGCAGTATTTT.

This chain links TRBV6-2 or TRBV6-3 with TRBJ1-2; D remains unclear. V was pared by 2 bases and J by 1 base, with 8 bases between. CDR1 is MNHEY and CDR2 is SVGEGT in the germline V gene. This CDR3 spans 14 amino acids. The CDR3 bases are TGTGCCAGCAGTTACAACACCTTTAACTATGGCTACACCTTC. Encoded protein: CASSYNTFNYGYTF.

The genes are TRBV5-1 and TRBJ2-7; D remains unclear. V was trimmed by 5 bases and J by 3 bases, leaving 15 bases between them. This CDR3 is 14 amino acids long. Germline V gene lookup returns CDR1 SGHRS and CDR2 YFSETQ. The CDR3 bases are TGCGCCAGCAGTTCATCCGCCACCTACTACGAGCAGTACTTC. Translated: CASSSSATYYEQYF.

DNA for the CDR3: TGTGCCAGTAGTATAGTGGTACAGGTGAACACTGAAGCTTTCTTT. It is translated as CASSIVVQVNTEAFF. The chain links TRBV19 to TRBJ1-1; D is possibly TRBD1 (5 bases). V was trimmed by 1 base and J by 0 bases, leaving 9 bases between them. This CDR3 contains 15 residues. Germline V gives CDR1 LNHDA, CDR2 SQIVND (reference sequence).

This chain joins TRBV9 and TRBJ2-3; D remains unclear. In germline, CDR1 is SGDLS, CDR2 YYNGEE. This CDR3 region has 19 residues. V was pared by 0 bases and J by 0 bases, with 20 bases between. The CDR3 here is CASSVVPLTPPASTDTQYF. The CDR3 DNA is TGTGCCAGCAGCGTAGTACCTTTGACACCCCCCGCTAGCACAGATACGCAGTATTTT.

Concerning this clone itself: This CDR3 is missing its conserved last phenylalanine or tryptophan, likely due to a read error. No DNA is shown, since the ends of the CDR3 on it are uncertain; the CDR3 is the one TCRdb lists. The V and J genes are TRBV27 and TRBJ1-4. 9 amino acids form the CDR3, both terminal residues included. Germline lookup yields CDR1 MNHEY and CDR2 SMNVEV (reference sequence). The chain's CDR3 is CASSWVGSQ.

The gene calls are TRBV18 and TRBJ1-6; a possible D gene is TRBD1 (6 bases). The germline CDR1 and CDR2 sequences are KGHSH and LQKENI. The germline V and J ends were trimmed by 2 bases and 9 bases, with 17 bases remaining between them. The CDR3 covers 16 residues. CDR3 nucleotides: TGTGCCAGCTCACCAGTACCCACAGGGAGGATTTCACCCCTCCACTTT. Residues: CASSPVPTGRISPLHF.

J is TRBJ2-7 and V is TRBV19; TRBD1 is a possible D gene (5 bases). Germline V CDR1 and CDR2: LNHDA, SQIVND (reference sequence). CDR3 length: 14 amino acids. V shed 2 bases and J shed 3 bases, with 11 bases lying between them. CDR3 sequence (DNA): TGTGCCAGTAGTATAAGCAGGGCCGACTACGAGCAGTACTTC. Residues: CASSISRADYEQYF.

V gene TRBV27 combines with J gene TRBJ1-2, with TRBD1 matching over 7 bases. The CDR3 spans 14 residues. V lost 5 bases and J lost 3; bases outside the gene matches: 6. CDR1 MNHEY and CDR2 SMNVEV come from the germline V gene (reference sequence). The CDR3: CASSLRGGHYGYTF. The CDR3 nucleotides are TGTGCCAGCAGTCTCAGGGGGGGACACTATGGCTACACCTTC.

CDR3 DNA: TGTGCCAGCAGCTCCATTCACAGGGGTCAGACCGGGGAGCTGTTTTTT. As protein: CASSSIHRGQTGELFF. The genes are TRBV7-9 and TRBJ2-2, with 7 bases identical to TRBD1. Trimming at V came to 4 bases and at J to 5 bases, leaving 10 bases not matched to a gene. This CDR3 region has 16 residues. The germline V gene has CDR1 SEHNR and CDR2 FQNEAQ (reference sequence).

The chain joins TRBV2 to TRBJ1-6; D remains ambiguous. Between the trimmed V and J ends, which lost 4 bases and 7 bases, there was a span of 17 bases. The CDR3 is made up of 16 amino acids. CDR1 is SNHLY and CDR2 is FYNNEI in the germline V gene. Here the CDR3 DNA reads TGTGCCAGCAGTGCCCCCGGGGATCCTTTGAATTCACCCCTCCACTTT. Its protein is CASSAPGDPLNSPLHF.

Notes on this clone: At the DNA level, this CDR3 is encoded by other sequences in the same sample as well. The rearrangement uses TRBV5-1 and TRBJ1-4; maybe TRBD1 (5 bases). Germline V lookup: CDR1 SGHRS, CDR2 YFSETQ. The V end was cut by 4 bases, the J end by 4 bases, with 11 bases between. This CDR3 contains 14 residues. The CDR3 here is CASSPGRINEKLFF. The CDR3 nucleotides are TGCGCCAGCAGCCCGGGACGGATTAATGAAAAACTGTTTTTT.